The sequence of this T cell receptor beta chain was determined in a study of blood T cell repertoires in COVID-19 (TCRdb year 2020). About the study as a whole: Samples covering the acute and convalescent phases of COVID-19 were provided by collaborators in the United States, Italy and Spain. Subjects who had been exposed to COVID-19, were actively infected with it, or had recovered from it provided the deeply sampled blood TCRbeta repertoires that made up the dataset. Where available, HLA class I and class II types were taken from metadata supplied by the sample provider and were not determined by assay-based typing. Samples were obtained from the ongoing ImmuneRACE study (first 160 participants) and from some 1,200 subjects provided by 6 global collaborators. Sample metadata almost always included a de-identified subject ID, COVID-19 status, age in years and sex. The prospective study material was composed of cDNA or gDNA derived from T cells, B-cell-depleted T cells, or PBMCs. The repertoires were released in a freely available public database intended as a resource for research on the immune response to SARS-CoV-2. Results and caveats for the whole study, not just this receptor: How much clinical and demographic metadata was included differed by source and by participant, and the metadata was provided uncurated.

Including cysteine and phenylalanine, the CDR3 has 18 amino acids. This entry keeps only the CDR3 DNA: 54 bases, framed from base 1. Per the germline V gene, SGHTA is the CDR1 and FQGTGA is the CDR2. From V the trimming removes 1 base and from J it removes 8 bases, while the gene matches leave 16 bases of the junction unaccounted for. The immunoSEQ Assay, a bias-controlled multiplex PCR, was used to amplify TCRbeta CDR3 regions from genomic DNA. Processing in the source paper ran as follows. Nucleated cell counts per sample were estimated from amplification of reference gene primers within the assay. To quantify the absolute abundance of each unique TCRbeta CDR3 rearrangement, sequence reads were collapsed and filtered. For each sample, productive Simpson clonality was calculated as the square root of Simpson's diversity index across productive rearrangements. This immuneACCESS table, as held by TCRdb, lists in-frame sequences with V and J called but not all clones. Of the missing ones, under half trace to an unresolved V gene in checked studies; the others have no known cause. From that table come the V and J calls and clone size; the DNA was used to work out D and trimming. The sample yields some 190,000 clones; 75% to 85% were counted once. Roughly 6.4% of the sample is held by the ten biggest clonotypes.

Collaborating institutions collected whole blood in K2EDTA tubes following their own protocols. Collaborator samples were shipped for TCRbeta analysis as frozen whole blood, isolated PBMCs, or DNA extracted from either sample type. This clone was observed a single time. What this receptor recognizes is not known. One base away there is no much larger clone; base qualities are not given. This receptor chain uses TRBV7-3 and TRBJ2-1; 8 junctional bases match TRBD1. The sample taken for sequencing was peripheral blood. The receptor was isolated from a man aged 60 to 75 with acute or convalescent COVID-19. The DNA sequence is given as TGTGCCAGCAGCTTAAGGTCCGGGGGAGGACAGGGAACCTATGAGCAGTTCTTC. Translated, it gives CASSLRSGGGQGTYEQFF. Full variable domain (CDR3 extended with the reference TRBV7-3 and TRBJ2-1 proteins): GAGVSQTPSNKVTEKGKYVELRCDPISGHTALYWYRQSLGQGPEFLIYFQGTGAADDSGLPNDRFFAVRPEGSVSTLKIQRTERGDSAVYLCASSLRSGGGQGTYEQFFGPGTRLTVL.